The 28 T cell receptor beta chains reported below all come from one sample, sequenced in a study of blood T cell repertoires in COVID-19. Using immunoSEQ multiplex PCR, the repertoire was profiled, and TCRdb retains in-frame clones only, with some absent. Of about 120,000 clones in the sample, more than 60% are singletons; the top ten hold around 2.5%. Input material: peripheral blood. Receptor source: a man aged 50 or older with acute or convalescent COVID-19.

This clone was counted a few times. The V gene is TRBV5-5, the J gene TRBJ2-3; 10 bases are a match to TRBD1. This CDR3 contains 15 residues. CDR1 is SGHKS and CDR2 is YYEKEE in the germline V gene (reference sequence). The J segment lost 6 bases and the V segment lost 3 bases, leaving 7 bases of the junction unmatched. In DNA, the CDR3 is TGTGCCAGCAGCTCCGTCCCGGGACAGGGGGATACGCAGTATTTT. Encoded protein: CASSSVPGQGDTQYF.

This clone has more than one count but fewer than ten. Compared with germline, one end of the junction differs, possibly owing to a read error. The chain is built from TRBV19 and TRBJ2-7; D remains ambiguous. Germline V gene sequence: CDR1 LNHDA, CDR2 SQIVND (reference sequence). The CDR3 sequence is 14 residues long. The CDR3 spells CASSIISSSSEQYF. The CDR3 DNA sequence: TGTGCCAGTAGTATAATTTCCTCCTCCTCCGAGCAGTACTTC.

V usage is TRBV19 and J usage is TRBJ1-2; 8 positions match TRBD1. The CDR3 runs to 16 residues. Germline CDR1 LNHDA, CDR2 SQIVND (reference sequence). After removal of 2 bases from V and 2 bases from J, the junction contained 7 bases not matched to a gene. CDR3 residues: CASSIRPRGLNYGYTF. CDR3 coding DNA: TGTGCCAGTAGTATACGCCCCAGGGGGCTGAACTATGGCTACACCTTC.

The chain employs TRBV3-1 (or the pseudogene TRBV3-2) and TRBJ2-1; possibly TRBD2 for D (6 bases). Germline V gene lookup returns CDR1 LGHDT and CDR2 YNNKEL (reference sequence). V was shortened by 4 bases and J by 5 bases, with 12 bases between the two germline ends. This CDR3 is 14 amino acids long. For the CDR3, the DNA is TGTGCCAGCAGCCCTCGACTAGACCACAATGAGCAGTTCTTC. Translation: CASSPRLDHNEQFF.

The chain carries TRBV29-1 and TRBJ2-1; TRBD2 matches at 11 bases. The ends lost 7 bases at V and 5 bases at J; junction bases unmatched: 7. CDR3 length equals 14 residues. Germline loops: CDR1 SQVTM, CDR2 ANQGSEA. CDR3 DNA: TGCAGCGAATTGACTAGCGGGACGCACAATGAGCAGTTCTTC. Residues: CSELTSGTHNEQFF.

V and J are TRBV19 and TRBJ1-6, with 7 bases aligning to TRBD1. In germline, CDR1 is LNHDA, CDR2 SQIVND (reference sequence). The CDR3 sequence is 14 residues long. Losses at the gene ends were 7 bases for V and 5 bases for J; bases not matched to a gene: 5. The CDR3 coding sequence is TGTGCCAGTACCTTACAGGGGAATAATTCACCCCTCCACTTT. It codes for CASTLQGNNSPLHF.

The CDR3 nucleotides are TGTGCCAGCAGCTTAGGGCTACAGAGCAATCAGCCCCAGCATTTT. Amino acid sequence: CASSLGLQSNQPQHF. The V and J genes are TRBV7-2 and TRBJ1-5; D is ambiguous. V was clipped by 1 base and J by 1 base, with 8 bases between them. Germline V lookup: CDR1 SGHTA, CDR2 FQGNSA. CDR3 length: 15 residues.

This chain connects TRBV7-9 to TRBJ1-1, with D unresolved. This CDR3 is built from 12 residues. CDR1 and CDR2 (germline): SEHNR, FQNEAQ (reference sequence). V lost 11 bases and J 0 bases, leaving 10 bases between the germline ends. CDR3 loop: CAGRELNTEAFF. In DNA, the CDR3 is TGTGCCGGTCGGGAACTGAACACTGAAGCTTTCTTT.

The rearrangement joins TRBV27 to TRBJ2-5; 9 bases line up with TRBD1. Germline lookup yields CDR1 MNHEY and CDR2 SMNVEV (reference sequence). The CDR3 length is 16 residues. V was clipped by 6 bases and J by 4 bases; unmatched bases: 12. CDR3 in DNA: TGTGCCAGCAGCCGCCAGACAGGGGGTAGGAGAGAGACCCAGTACTTC. Translated: CASSRQTGGRRETQYF.

This clone has only a few counts. J is TRBJ1-5 and V is TRBV5-6, with 8 bases aligning to TRBD1. Germline-derived CDR1 and CDR2 are SGHDT and YYEEEE. There are 14 residues in the CDR3. With 4 bases clipped from V and 4 bases from J, the junction kept 4 bases outside the gene matches. Here the CDR3 DNA reads TGTGCCAGCAGCCTCCGACAGGGGAATCAGCCCCAGCATTTT. Translated, it gives CASSLRQGNQPQHF. Drawing the rest from reference TRBV5-6 and TRBJ1-5, the complete variable domain is DAGVTQSPTHLIKTRGQQVTLRCSPKSGHDTVSWYQQALGQGPQFIFQYYEEEERQRGNFPDRFSGHQFPNYSSELNVNALLLGDSALYLCASSLRQGNQPQHFGDGTRLSIL.

J is TRBJ1-2 and V is TRBV6-5; TRBD1 is a possible D gene (5 bases). The V gene's germline CDR1 is MNHEY and CDR2 SVGAGI. With 0 bases removed from V and 4 bases from J, the gap between germline ends came to 9 bases. The CDR3 is 14 residues long. Here the CDR3 reads CASSYSRGGYGYTF. The CDR3, as DNA: TGTGCCAGCAGTTACTCGAGGGGAGGCTATGGCTACACCTTC.

The V gene is TRBV6-1, the J gene TRBJ1-5, with 11 bases that match TRBD1. Germline CDR1 is MNHNS and CDR2 is SASEGT. This CDR3 contains 16 residues. Unmatched junction bases numbered 4, after V lost 2 bases and J lost 4 bases. CDR3 nucleotides: TGTGCCAGCAGTGAAAGAGGGACAGGGGGAAATCAGCCCCAGCATTTT. It specifies CASSERGTGGNQPQHF.

The J gene is TRBJ1-1, the V gene TRBV29-1, with D unclear. The CDR3 consists of 12 residues. Germline CDR1 SQVTM, CDR2 ANQGSEA. Trimming took off 6 bases at V and 4 bases at J, with 12 bases between the two ends. Written as DNA, the CDR3 is TGCAGCGTACCTGGCCGTGGCACTGAAGCTTTCTTT. Its translation is CSVPGRGTEAFF.

This clone has just a few counts. The gene calls are TRBV4-1 and TRBJ1-4; D possibly corresponds to TRBD1 (6 bases). This CDR3 is 14 amino acids long. V lost 1 base and J 8 bases, leaving 11 bases between the germline ends. The germline V gene encodes CDR1 MGHRA and CDR2 YSYEKL. The chain's CDR3 is CASSQVTGWEKLFF. The CDR3 DNA sequence: TGCGCCAGCAGCCAAGTTACAGGGTGGGAAAAACTGTTTTTT.

This clone was detected only a few times. This chain links TRBV19 with TRBJ2-7; TRBD2 matches at 12 bases. The junction had 6 bases not matched to a gene; V was cut back by 6 bases and J by 0 bases. Germline CDR1 reads LNHDA; CDR2 reads SQIVND (reference sequence). The CDR3 consists of 16 residues. This CDR3 is CASRKKTSGSSYEQYF. CDR3 nucleotide sequence: TGTGCCAGTAGAAAAAAGACTAGCGGGAGCTCCTACGAGCAGTACTTC.

The rearrangement joins TRBV19 to TRBJ2-3, with 8 bases aligning to TRBD2. Germline V gene sequence: CDR1 LNHDA, CDR2 SQIVND (reference sequence). V shed 8 bases and J 3 bases; nucleotides not matched to a gene: 7. The CDR3 runs 14 residues. The CDR3 DNA follows: TGTGCCAGTGGTTCTTCTAGCGGGACAGATACGCAGTATTTT. Translated: CASGSSSGTDTQYF.

The chain is built from TRBV19 and TRBJ1-5; TRBD1 matches 9 bases. Germline CDR1 and CDR2: LNHDA and SQIVND (reference sequence). The V gene end was trimmed by 10 bases and the J gene end by 0 bases; junction bases not matched to a gene: 13. This CDR3 has 17 residues. CDR3 protein: CATRDRETDYSNQPQHF. CDR3 nucleotide sequence: TGTGCCACCCGGGACAGGGAGACCGATTATAGCAATCAGCCCCAGCATTTT.

The chain is built from TRBV3-1 (or the pseudogene TRBV3-2) and TRBJ1-2; D gene uncertain. Germline V gives CDR1 LGHDT, CDR2 YNNKEL (reference sequence). This CDR3 has 13 amino acids. Trimming stripped 3 bases from V and 8 bases from J, with 13 bases between. The DNA of the CDR3 is TGTGCCAGCAGCCACCCTAGAGAGCTGGGCTACACCTTC. This codes for CASSHPRELGYTF.

The rearrangement links TRBV19 to TRBJ2-1; TRBD2 matches 8 bases. The CDR3 runs to 14 residues. Germline V gives CDR1 LNHDA, CDR2 SQIVND (reference sequence). The V segment lost 7 bases and the J segment 0 bases; nucleotides outside the gene matches: 2. CDR3 sequence reads: CASKSGSSYNEQFF. The CDR3 nucleotides are TGTGCCAGTAAAAGCGGGAGCTCCTACAATGAGCAGTTCTTC.

V is TRBV3-1 (or the pseudogene TRBV3-2) and J is TRBJ1-5, with D maybe TRBD1 (6 bases). Between the trimmed V and J ends, which lost 4 bases and 0 bases, there was a span of 10 bases. CDR3 size: 15 residues. CDR1 and CDR2 (germline): LGHDT, YNNKEL (reference sequence). The CDR3 bases are TGTGCCAGCAGCCCGACAGGAAATAGCAATCAGCCCCAGCATTTT. This sequence encodes CASSPTGNSNQPQHF.

This clone was seen a single time. The J gene is TRBJ1-5, the V gene TRBV7-3; no clear D. Germline V lookup: CDR1 SGHTA, CDR2 FQGTGA. This CDR3 contains 14 residues. The V end was cut by 2 bases, the J end by 6 bases, with 11 bases between. In DNA, the CDR3 is TGTGCCAGCAGCTTATACCCCGGGGTTCAGCCCCAGCATTTT. As protein: CASSLYPGVQPQHF. The whole variable domain, remainder taken from reference TRBV7-3 and TRBJ1-5, is GAGVSQTPSNKVTEKGKYVELRCDPISGHTALYWYRQSLGQGPEFLIYFQGTGAADDSGLPNDRFFAVRPEGSVSTLKIQRTERGDSAVYLCASSLYPGVQPQHFGDGTRLSIL.

The chain joins TRBV30 to TRBJ1-3, with TRBD1 as a possible D gene (6 bases). This CDR3 is 16 amino acids long. Per germline, CDR1 GTSNPN and CDR2 SVGIG (reference sequence). With 5 bases removed from V and 3 bases from J, the gap between germline ends came to 20 bases. CDR3 DNA sequence: TGTGCCTGGGGCCGAGGACGGCCAGGGGATGGAAACACCATATATTTT. It yields the protein CAWGRGRPGDGNTIYF.

This rearrangement joins TRBV7-2 to TRBJ2-3, with TRBD2 matching 13 bases. Germline CDR1 SGHTA, CDR2 FQGNSA. The CDR3 contains 15 residues. The ends lost 5 bases at V and 5 bases at J; junction bases unmatched: 4. CDR3: CASSPTSGRLDTQYF. The CDR3 DNA reads as TGTGCCAGCAGCCCGACTAGCGGGAGGTTAGATACGCAGTATTTT.

The J gene is TRBJ1-2, the V gene TRBV27; TRBD1 might be the D (5 bases). The CDR3 contains 13 residues. Germline CDR1 is MNHEY and CDR2 is SMNVEV (reference sequence). V was clipped by 6 bases and J by 1 base, with 9 bases between them. This CDR3 is CASRPDSNYGYTF. As DNA, the CDR3 is TGTGCCAGCAGGCCTGACAGTAACTATGGCTACACCTTC.

The V call is TRBV11-2, the J call TRBJ1-4; D is uncertain. V shed 0 bases and J shed 7 bases, with 15 bases lying between them. The CDR3 contains 16 residues. Germline V gene data show CDR1 as SGHAT and CDR2 as FQNNGV. CDR3 nucleotide sequence: TGTGCCAGCAGCTTAGATCTGAGTATCACGGGTGAAAAACTGTTTTTT. Residues: CASSLDLSITGEKLFF.

CDR3 residues: CASSALTYNEQFF. CDR3 bases: TGTGCCAGTTCAGCGCTCACCTACAATGAGCAGTTCTTC. This chain links TRBV19 with TRBJ2-1; D is unresolved. The V and J ends lost 8 bases and 2 bases respectively, with 10 bases between them. Germline V gives CDR1 LNHDA, CDR2 SQIVND (reference sequence). This CDR3 is built from 13 residues. Full variable domain (rest looked up from reference TRBV19 and TRBJ2-1): DGGITQSPKYLFRKEGQNVTLSCEQNLNHDAMYWYRQDPGQGLRLIYYSQIVNDFQKGDIAEGYSVSREKKESFPLTVTSAQKNPTAFYLCASSALTYNEQFFGPGTRLTVL.

The chain has TRBV30 and TRBJ1-3; 8 bases map to TRBD1. There are 14 residues in the CDR3. The ends lost 4 bases at V and 1 base at J; junction bases unmatched: 3. Germline CDR1 GTSNPN, CDR2 SVGIG (reference sequence). The CDR3 loop is CAWKWTGSGNTIYF. The CDR3, as DNA: TGTGCCTGGAAATGGACAGGGTCTGGAAACACCATATATTTT.

This chain uses TRBV7-3 with TRBJ2-2; TRBD2 agrees at 8 bases. V dropped 5 bases and J dropped 5; count of bases not matched to a gene: 10. CDR3 length: 16 amino acids. Germline values: CDR1 SGHTA, CDR2 FQGTGA. The CDR3 sequence is CASSLRGGTRTGELFF. The CDR3 coding sequence is TGTGCCAGCAGCCTCCGGGGGGGCACGCGGACCGGGGAGCTGTTTTTT.